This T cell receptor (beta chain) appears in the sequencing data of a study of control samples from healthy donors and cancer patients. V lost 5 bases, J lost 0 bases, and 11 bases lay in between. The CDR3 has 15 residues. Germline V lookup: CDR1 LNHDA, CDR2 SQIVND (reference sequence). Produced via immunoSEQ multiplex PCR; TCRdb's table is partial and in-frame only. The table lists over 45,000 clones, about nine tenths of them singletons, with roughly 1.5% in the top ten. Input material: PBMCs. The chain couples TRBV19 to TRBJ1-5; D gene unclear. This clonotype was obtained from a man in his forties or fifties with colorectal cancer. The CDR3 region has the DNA TGTGCCAGTAGTGCCGGACCCAATAGCAATCAGCCCCAGCATTTT. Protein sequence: CASSAGPNSNQPQHF.